This is a list of T cell receptor beta chains from one sample in a study of T cell responses to AZD1222 COVID-19 vaccine. Clones were sequenced by immunoSEQ multiplex PCR, and TCRdb holds only the in-frame ones, with some missing. The sample has fewer than 180,000 clones, about 95% seen once. The material sequenced was peripheral blood, taken on day 0 of AZD1222 vaccination. These receptors all stem from an adult in good health. The CDR3 runs from the conserved cysteine through the conserved F or W. A D gene is named only where the DNA matches it firmly. The size field is filled for only some rows; it gives once, few, many or a size class.

j_call | clone_size | d_call | v_call | cdr3_aa | cdr3_nt
TRBJ1-1 | - | - | TRBV27 | CASSSGNTEAFF | TGTGCCAGTTCTAGCGGGAACACTGAAGCTTTCTTT
TRBJ1-1 | - | - | TRBV6-5 | CASSPRTVNTEAFF | TGTGCCAGCAGTCCCCGGACTGTGAACACTGAAGCTTTCTTT
TRBJ2-2 | - | - | TRBV9 | CASSVGATVPGELFF | TGTGCCAGCAGCGTAGGGGCGACTGTCCCCGGGGAGCTGTTTTTT
TRBJ2-2 | - | - | TRBV10-3 | CAIKRGGLEVGELFF | TGTGCCATCAAACGTGGGGGCCTGGAGGTCGGGGAGCTGTTTTTT
TRBJ2-5 | - | - | TRBV11-2 | CASRDVQETQYF | TGTGCCAGCAGAGACGTCCAAGAGACCCAGTACTTC
TRBJ1-6 | - | - | TRBV19 | CASSFQSSYNSPLHF | TGTGCCAGTAGTTTTCAGAGCTCCTATAATTCACCCCTCCACTTT
TRBJ1-2 | - | TRBD1 | TRBV19 | CASSVDRVDGYTF | TGTGCCAGTAGTGTCGACAGGGTGGATGGCTACACCTTC
TRBJ2-1 | - | TRBD2 | TRBV4-1 | CASSQGTGGSYNEQFF | TGCGCCAGCAGCCAAGGGACGGGGGGCTCCTACAATGAGCAGTTCTTC
TRBJ2-5 | - | - | TRBV15 | CATSGTWTPSYGETQYF | TGTGCCACCAGCGGAACCTGGACTCCCAGTTACGGCGAGACCCAGTACTTC
TRBJ1-2 | - | TRBD1 | TRBV19 | CASREPGQGDYGYTF | TGTGCCAGTAGAGAACCGGGACAGGGGGACTATGGCTACACCTTC
TRBJ1-1 | - | - | TRBV5-1 | CASSPGGLNTEAFF | TGCGCCAGCAGCCCGGGAGGCCTGAACACTGAAGCTTTCTTT
TRBJ1-2 | - | - | TRBV4-2 | CASSQGVRGGYGYTF | TGTGCCAGCAGCCAGGGGGTGCGGGGGGGCTATGGCTACACCTTC
TRBJ1-1 | - | - | TRBV7-9 | CASSFVGPNTEAFF | TGTGCCAGCAGCTTTGTAGGGCCTAACACTGAAGCTTTCTTT
TRBJ1-1 | - | - | TRBV18 | CASSPGGEHNTEAFF | TGTGCCAGCTCACCGGGGGGGGAACATAACACTGAAGCTTTCTTT
TRBJ1-2 | - | TRBD1 | TRBV15 | CATSRAQGAHGYTF | TGTGCCACCAGCAGAGCACAGGGGGCTCATGGCTACACCTTC
TRBJ2-3 | - | TRBD2 | TRBV28 | CASRPPSRGVDTQYF | TGTGCCAGCAGGCCGCCCTCTCGGGGGGTAGATACGCAGTATTTT
TRBJ1-5 | - | TRBD1 | TRBV5-8 | CASSRGTGVYNQPQHF | TGTGCCAGCAGCAGGGGGACAGGTGTTTACAATCAGCCCCAGCATTTT
TRBJ1-2 | - | - | TRBV29-1 | CSVEGRGGHTF | TGCAGCGTTGAAGGACGGGGTGGGCACACCTTC
TRBJ2-3 | - | - | TRBV4-1 | CASSLLGEDTQYF | TGCGCCAGCAGCCTACTAGGGGAAGATACGCAGTATTTT
TRBJ2-3 | - | - | TRBV18 | CASSPRALQGTDTQYF | TGTGCCAGCTCACCACGGGCCCTCCAGGGCACAGATACGCAGTATTTT
TRBJ1-1 | - | - | TRBV6-1 | CASSAGRTDMNTEAFF | TGTGCCAGCAGTGCCGGCCGAACAGATATGAACACTGAAGCTTTCTTT
TRBJ1-2 | - | - | TRBV3-1/TRBV3-2 | CASSQDGLYGYTF | TGTGCCAGCAGCCAGGACGGTCTCTATGGCTACACCTTC
TRBJ1-1 | - | TRBD1 | TRBV28 | CASTWDRGPGTEAFF | TGTGCCAGCACATGGGACAGGGGGCCCGGCACTGAAGCTTTCTTT
TRBJ2-1 | - | TRBD1 | TRBV19 | CASSLGTGTHEQFF | TGTGCCAGTAGTTTAGGGACAGGGACCCATGAGCAGTTCTTC
TRBJ2-2 | once | TRBD1 | TRBV19 | CASIGQGVTTGELFF | TGTGCCAGTATTGGACAGGGGGTGACCACCGGGGAGCTGTTTTTT
TRBJ2-2 | once | - | TRBV13 | CASSLGLTGELFF | TGTGCCAGCAGCTTAGGGCTAACCGGGGAGCTGTTTTTT
TRBJ2-5 | - | - | TRBV5-8 | CASSLGGRQETQYF | TGTGCCAGCAGCTTGGGGGGCAGGCAAGAGACCCAGTACTTC
TRBJ1-1 | - | TRBD1 | TRBV7-2 | CASSFAGTGGAEAFF | TGTGCCAGCAGCTTCGCCGGGACAGGGGGCGCTGAAGCTTTCTTT
TRBJ1-6 | - | - | TRBV6-5 | CASSGRSYNSPLHF | TGTGCCAGCTCCGGTAGATCCTATAATTCACCCCTCCACTTT
TRBJ1-2 | - | TRBD1 | TRBV18 | CASSLLNSGQGYGYTF | TGTGCCAGCTCGCTTTTAAACTCGGGACAGGGCTATGGCTACACCTTC
TRBJ2-5 | - | TRBD2 | TRBV9 | CASSVGIPSSGGWQETQYF | TGTGCCAGCAGCGTAGGGATTCCATCTAGCGGGGGATGGCAAGAGACCCAGTACTTC
TRBJ1-2 | - | TRBD1 | TRBV5-1 | CASSSGTGGLYGYTF | TGCGCCAGCTCGTCCGGGACAGGGGGCCTCTATGGCTACACCTTC
TRBJ1-4 | - | - | TRBV15 | CATSRDGNEKLFF | TGTGCCACCAGCAGGGACGGTAATGAAAAACTGTTTTTT
TRBJ1-2 | - | - | TRBV6-5 | CASSPQYGGYTF | TGTGCCAGCAGTCCGCAATATGGTGGCTACACCTTC
TRBJ1-2 | - | TRBD1 | TRBV15 | CATSSPGGGGYTF | TGTGCCACCAGCAGCCCAGGGGGCGGTGGCTACACCTTC
TRBJ2-1 | - | TRBD2 | TRBV18 | CASSLRPTSGTIYNEQFF | TGTGCCAGCTCACTCCGCCCGACTAGCGGGACTATTTACAATGAGCAGTTCTTC
TRBJ2-2 | - | - | TRBV7-3 | CASSLGLRASTGELFF | TGTGCCAGCAGCTTGGGATTGAGGGCATCAACCGGGGAGCTGTTTTTT
TRBJ1-4 | few | - | TRBV6-5 | CASSYFYSTNEKLFF | TGTGCCAGCAGTTACTTCTACAGTACTAATGAAAAACTGTTTTTT
TRBJ2-5 | - | TRBD2 | TRBV7-2 | CASSLQLAAQETQYF | TGTGCCAGCAGCTTACAACTAGCGGCCCAAGAGACCCAGTACTTC
TRBJ2-6 | - | - | TRBV5-1 | CASSVDKAGANVLTF | TGCGCCAGCAGCGTGGACAAGGCAGGGGCCAACGTCCTGACTTTC
TRBJ2-5 | - | TRBD2 | TRBV5-6 | CASTPAGGETQYF | TGTGCCAGCACCCCAGCGGGAGGAGAGACCCAGTACTTC
TRBJ2-3 | - | - | TRBV5-4 | CASSKKGSTDTQYF | TGTGCCAGCAGCAAGAAGGGGAGCACAGATACGCAGTATTTT
TRBJ1-2 | - | - | TRBV9 | CASSARPGRRSNYGYTF | TGTGCCAGCAGCGCCCGACCGGGACGGAGATCTAACTATGGCTACACCTTC
TRBJ2-1 | - | TRBD2 | TRBV5-4 | CASSLLAGGPEQFF | TGTGCCAGCAGCTTGCTAGCGGGAGGGCCCGAGCAGTTCTTC
TRBJ1-5 | - | TRBD1 | TRBV27 | CASSLLYGQGQHF | TGTGCCAGCAGCTTACTATACGGACAGGGCCAGCATTTT
TRBJ2-5 | once | TRBD2 | TRBV5-8 | CASSIWTSGGETQYF | TGTGCCAGCAGCATTTGGACTAGCGGTGGAGAGACCCAGTACTTC
TRBJ2-3 | - | - | TRBV18 | CASSPPTPSTDTQYF | TGTGCCAGCTCACCGCCGACACCGAGCACAGATACGCAGTATTTT
TRBJ1-2 | - | - | TRBV6-1 | CASSEAVGGGGYTF | TGTGCCAGCAGTGAAGCGGTGGGGGGCGGAGGCTACACCTTC
TRBJ2-3 | - | TRBD2 | TRBV19 | CASSTTGLVEGTDTQYF | TGTGCCAGTAGTACGACGGGACTAGTCGAGGGAACAGATACGCAGTATTTT
TRBJ1-4 | - | - | TRBV9 | CASSVTGVGPRNEKLFF | TGTGCCAGCAGCGTAACCGGGGTAGGGCCTAGGAATGAAAAACTGTTTTTT
TRBJ1-4 | - | - | TRBV12-3/TRBV12-4 | CASSSTRGTIF | TGTGCCAGCAGTTCGACCCGGGGGACGATCTTT
TRBJ2-5 | - | TRBD2 | TRBV2 | CASTGGSGTQYF | TGTGCCAGCACCGGGGGGAGCGGGACCCAGTACTTC
TRBJ2-1 | - | TRBD2 | TRBV5-4 | CASSEAGTSFYNEQFF | TGTGCCAGCAGCGAAGCCGGGACTAGCTTCTACAATGAGCAGTTCTTC
TRBJ2-2 | - | TRBD2 | TRBV7-7 | CASSLGTSLAGELFF | TGTGCCAGCAGCCTCGGGACTAGTCTTGCCGGGGAGCTGTTTTTT
TRBJ1-5 | - | TRBD1 | TRBV7-9 | CASSGGGNQPQHF | TGTGCCAGCTCAGGGGGCGGGAATCAGCCCCAGCATTTT